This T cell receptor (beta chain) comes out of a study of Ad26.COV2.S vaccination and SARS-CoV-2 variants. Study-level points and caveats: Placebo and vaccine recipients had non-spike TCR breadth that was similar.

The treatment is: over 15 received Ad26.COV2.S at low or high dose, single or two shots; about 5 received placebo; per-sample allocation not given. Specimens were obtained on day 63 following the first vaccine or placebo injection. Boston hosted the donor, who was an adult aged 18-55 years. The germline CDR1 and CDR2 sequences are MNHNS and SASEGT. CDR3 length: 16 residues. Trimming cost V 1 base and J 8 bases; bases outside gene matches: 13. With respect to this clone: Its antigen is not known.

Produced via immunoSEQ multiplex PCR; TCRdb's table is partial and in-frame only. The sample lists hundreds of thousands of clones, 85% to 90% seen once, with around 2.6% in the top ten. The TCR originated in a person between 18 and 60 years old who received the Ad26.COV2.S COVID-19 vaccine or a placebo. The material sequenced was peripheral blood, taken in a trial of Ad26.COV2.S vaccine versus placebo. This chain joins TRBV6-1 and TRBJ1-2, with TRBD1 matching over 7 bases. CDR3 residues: CASSEGINRGPRGYTF. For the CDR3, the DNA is TGTGCCAGCAGTGAAGGGATTAACAGGGGTCCGCGGGGCTACACCTTC.